Below, one T cell receptor (beta chain) is given with its context. Its matching antigen is unknown. Method: immunoSEQ multiplex PCR; TCRdb's copy keeps in-frame clones and lacks some. The sample gives about 32,000 clones, over 65% of which show up once; 15% is in the top ten. The time point was: week 35, safety follow-up. Mutant IDH1 20-mer peptide, at 300 ug, made up each vaccine dose, with topical imiquimod. Donor diagnoses consisted of new WHO grade 3 or 4 IDH1-mutant, ATRX-lost astrocytomas. The data belong to a study of a mutant IDH1 vaccine in newly diagnosed glioma. Study summary: Vaccination started 4-6 weeks after radiotherapy alone, or with temozolomide cycles. Beforehand, treatment had been radiotherapy, temozolomide, or both; the majority received both.

The V and J ends lost 1 base and 0 bases respectively, with 8 bases between them. Germline loops: CDR1 SEHNR, CDR2 FQNEAQ (reference sequence). CDR3 length equals 15 residues. V gene TRBV7-9 combines with J gene TRBJ2-3; a possible D gene is TRBD2 (5 bases). The TCR originated in a man aged 25-40 years with glioma. The source material was PBMCs, sampled from a glioma patient whose treatment included an IDH1 peptide vaccine. CDR3 coding DNA: TGTGCCAGCAGCTTAGTAGCGTTTAGCACAGATACGCAGTATTTT. This gives the protein CASSLVAFSTDTQYF.